This TCR beta chain was captured in a study of T cell clonotyping in hematopoietic cell transplantation. Study at large: Recipient samples before transplant were obtained post-cytoreduction.

The CDR3 is 16 amino acids. Trimming cost V 4 bases and J 3 bases; bases outside gene matches: 8. Germline V gene sequence: CDR1 SGHRS, CDR2 YFSETQ. Whole-study findings and limits: Without cell sorting, CD4 versus CD8 contributions remain unresolved. Few recipient clonotypes overlapped donors; over 95% were de novo at given depth.

This clone was counted only a few times. Its antigen is not identified. Sequencing was performed with immunoSEQ multiplex PCR; in TCRdb, only in-frame clones are kept and a portion is missing. The table records some 40,000 clones, roughly 85% of them present only once. Time point of the sample: recipient sample about 28 days before transplant, after cytoreduction. The receptor's source is a man aged 55-75 years with acute myeloid leukemia. Some clones in this sample may be carry-over from other donors' samples. The gene calls are TRBV5-1 and TRBJ2-2; 8 positions match TRBD1. The material sequenced was peripheral blood mononuclear cells, taken before stem cell transplant. The chain's CDR3 is CASSRGTGLDTGELFF. The CDR3 nucleotides are TGCGCCAGCAGCCGAGGGACAGGATTGGACACCGGGGAGCTGTTTTTT.